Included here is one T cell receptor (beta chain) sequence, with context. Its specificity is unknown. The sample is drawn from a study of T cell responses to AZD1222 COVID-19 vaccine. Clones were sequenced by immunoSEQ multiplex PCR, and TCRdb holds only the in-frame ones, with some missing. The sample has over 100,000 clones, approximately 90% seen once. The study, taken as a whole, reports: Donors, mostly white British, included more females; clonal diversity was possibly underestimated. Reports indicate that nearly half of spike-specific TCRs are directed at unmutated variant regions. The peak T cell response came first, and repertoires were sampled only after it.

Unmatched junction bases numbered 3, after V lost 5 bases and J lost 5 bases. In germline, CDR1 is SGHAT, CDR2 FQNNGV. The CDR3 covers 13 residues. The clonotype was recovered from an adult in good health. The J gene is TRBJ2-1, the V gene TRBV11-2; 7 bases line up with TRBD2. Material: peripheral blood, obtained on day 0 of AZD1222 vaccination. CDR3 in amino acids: CASSQGLNNEQFF. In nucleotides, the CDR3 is TGTGCCAGCAGCCAGGGACTAAACAATGAGCAGTTCTTC.